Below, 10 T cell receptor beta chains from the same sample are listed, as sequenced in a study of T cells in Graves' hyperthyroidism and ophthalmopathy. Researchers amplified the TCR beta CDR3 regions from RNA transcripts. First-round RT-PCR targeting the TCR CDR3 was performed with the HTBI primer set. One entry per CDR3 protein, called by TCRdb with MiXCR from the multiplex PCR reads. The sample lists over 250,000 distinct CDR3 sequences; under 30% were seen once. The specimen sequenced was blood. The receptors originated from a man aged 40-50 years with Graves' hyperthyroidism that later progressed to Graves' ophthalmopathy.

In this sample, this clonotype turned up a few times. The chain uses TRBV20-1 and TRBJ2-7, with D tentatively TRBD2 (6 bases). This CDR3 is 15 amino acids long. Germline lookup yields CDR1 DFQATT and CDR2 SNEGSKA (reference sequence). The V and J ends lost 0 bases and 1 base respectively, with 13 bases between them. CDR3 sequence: CSARDRVAVSYEQYF. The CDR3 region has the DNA TGCAGTGCTAGAGATAGGGTAGCGGTATCCTACGAGCAGTACTTC.

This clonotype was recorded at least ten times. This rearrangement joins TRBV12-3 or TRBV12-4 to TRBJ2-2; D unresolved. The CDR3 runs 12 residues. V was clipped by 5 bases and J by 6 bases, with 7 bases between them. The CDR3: CASSQQSGELFF. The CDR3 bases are TGTGCCAGCAGTCAACAGTCCGGGGAGCTGTTTTTT.

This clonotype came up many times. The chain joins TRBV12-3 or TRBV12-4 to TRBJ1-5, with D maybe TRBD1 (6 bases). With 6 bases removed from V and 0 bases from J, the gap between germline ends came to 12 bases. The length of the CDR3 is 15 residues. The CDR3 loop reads CASRSGQYSNQPQHF. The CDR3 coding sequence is TGTGCCAGCAGAAGCGGACAGTATAGCAATCAGCCCCAGCATTTT.

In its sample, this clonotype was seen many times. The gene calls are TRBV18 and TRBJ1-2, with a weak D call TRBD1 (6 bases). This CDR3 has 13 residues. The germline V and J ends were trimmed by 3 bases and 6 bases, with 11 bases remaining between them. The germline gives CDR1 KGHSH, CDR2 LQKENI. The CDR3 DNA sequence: TGTGCCAGCTCACCTGCAGGGGTAGATGGCTACACCTTC. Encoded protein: CASSPAGVDGYTF. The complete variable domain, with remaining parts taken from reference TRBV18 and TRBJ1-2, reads NAGVMQNPRHLVRRRGQEARLRCSPMKGHSHVYWYRQLPEEGLKFMVYLQKENIIDESGMPKERFSAEFPKEGPSILRIQQVVRGDSAAYFCASSPAGVDGYTFGSGTRLTVV.

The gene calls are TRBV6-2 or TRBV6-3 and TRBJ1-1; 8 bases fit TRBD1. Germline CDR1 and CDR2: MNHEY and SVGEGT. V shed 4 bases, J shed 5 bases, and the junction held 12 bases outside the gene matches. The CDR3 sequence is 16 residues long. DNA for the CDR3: TGTGCCAGCAGTTTCTGGGCAGGGGGCCTTAGTACTGAAGCTTTCTTT. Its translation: CASSFWAGGLSTEAFF.

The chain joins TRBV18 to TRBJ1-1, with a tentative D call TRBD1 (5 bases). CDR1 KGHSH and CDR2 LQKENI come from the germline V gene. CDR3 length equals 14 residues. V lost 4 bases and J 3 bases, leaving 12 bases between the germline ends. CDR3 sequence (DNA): TGTGCCAGCTCACTACAGGATACCCACACTGAAGCTTTCTTT. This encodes CASSLQDTHTEAFF. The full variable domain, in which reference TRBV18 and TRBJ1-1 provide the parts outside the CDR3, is NAGVMQNPRHLVRRRGQEARLRCSPMKGHSHVYWYRQLPEEGLKFMVYLQKENIIDESGMPKERFSAEFPKEGPSILRIQQVVRGDSAAYFCASSLQDTHTEAFFGQGTRLTVV.

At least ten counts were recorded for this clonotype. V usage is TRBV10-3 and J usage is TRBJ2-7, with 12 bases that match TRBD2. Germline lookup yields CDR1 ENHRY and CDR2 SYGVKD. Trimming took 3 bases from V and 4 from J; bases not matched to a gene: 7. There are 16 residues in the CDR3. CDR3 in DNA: TGTGCCATCAGTGACCCTCCACTAGCGGGAGGTTACGAGCAGTACTTC. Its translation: CAISDPPLAGGYEQYF.

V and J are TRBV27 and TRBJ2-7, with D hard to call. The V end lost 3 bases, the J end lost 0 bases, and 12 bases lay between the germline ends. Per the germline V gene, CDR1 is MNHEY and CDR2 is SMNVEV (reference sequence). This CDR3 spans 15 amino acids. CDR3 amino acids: CASSLYARSSYEQYF. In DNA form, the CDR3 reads TGTGCCAGCAGTTTGTACGCCCGGAGCTCCTACGAGCAGTACTTC.

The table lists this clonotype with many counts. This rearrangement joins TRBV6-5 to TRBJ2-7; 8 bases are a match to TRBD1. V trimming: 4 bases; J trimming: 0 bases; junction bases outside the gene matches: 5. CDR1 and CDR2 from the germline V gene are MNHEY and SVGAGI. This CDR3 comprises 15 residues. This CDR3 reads CASSFSDRGSYEQYF. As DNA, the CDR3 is TGTGCCAGCAGTTTCTCCGACAGGGGCTCCTACGAGCAGTACTTC.

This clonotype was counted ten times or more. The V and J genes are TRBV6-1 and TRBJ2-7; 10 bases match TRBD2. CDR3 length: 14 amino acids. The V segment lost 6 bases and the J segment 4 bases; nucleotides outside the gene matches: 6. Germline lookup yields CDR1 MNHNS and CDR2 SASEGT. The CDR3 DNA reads TGTGCCAGCAGGAAAGGACTAGCGGCATACGAGCAGTACTTC. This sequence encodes CASRKGLAAYEQYF.